One sample yielded the 5 T cell receptor beta chains listed below, sequenced in a study of Ad26.COV2.S vaccination and SARS-CoV-2 variants. Profiling relied on immunoSEQ multiplex PCR, and the TCRdb table lists in-frame clones only, not all of them. Of about 680,000 clones in the sample, roughly 90% are singletons; the top ten hold around 1.5%. Indicated treatment: roughly 20 received Ad26.COV2.S at low or high dose, single or two shots; about 5 received placebo; per-sample allocation not given. Collection of the samples took place on day 63 after the first injection of vaccine or placebo. Material: peripheral blood, obtained in a trial of Ad26.COV2.S vaccine versus placebo. The receptors stem from a person between 18 and 60 years old who received the Ad26.COV2.S COVID-19 vaccine or a placebo.

The chain links TRBV19 to TRBJ1-5; no definite D call. V lost 10 bases to trimming and J lost 1 base, with 11 bases between them. Germline V gene sequence: CDR1 LNHDA, CDR2 SQIVND (reference sequence). The CDR3 totals 13 residues. For the CDR3, the DNA is TGTGCCACCAAGCCCCGCAGCAATCAGCCCCAGCATTTT. Residues: CATKPRSNQPQHF.

CDR3 region: CASTKGQGDTEAFF. The CDR3 nucleotides read TGTGCCAGCACCAAGGGACAGGGAGACACTGAAGCTTTCTTT. This rearrangement joins TRBV7-2 to TRBJ1-1; the match to TRBD1 covers 9 bases. The CDR3 length is 14 residues. V lost 7 bases and J lost 3; bases outside the gene matches: 6. Germline V CDR1 and CDR2: SGHTA, FQGNSA.

The CDR3 nucleotides are TGTGCCAGCAGCCTTCTAGCGGGAGTATCTACCGGGGAGCTGTTTTTT. It is translated as CASSLLAGVSTGELFF. The V call is TRBV3-1 (or the pseudogene TRBV3-2), the J call TRBJ2-2; 10 bases agree with TRBD2. This CDR3 region has 16 residues. Trimming at V came to 4 bases and at J to 5 bases, leaving 7 bases not matched to a gene. The germline V gene has CDR1 LGHDT and CDR2 YNNKEL (reference sequence).

This chain uses TRBV7-9 with TRBJ2-7, with 8 nucleotides matching TRBD2. The CDR3 has 15 residues. After removal of 5 bases from V and 5 bases from J, the junction contained 11 bases not matched to a gene. Germline V CDR1 and CDR2: SEHNR, FQNEAQ (reference sequence). Here the CDR3 DNA reads TGTGCCAGCAGCCCTGAGGTAGCGGGAAGGAACGAGCAGTACTTC. Its protein product is CASSPEVAGRNEQYF. Together with reference TRBV7-9 and TRBJ2-7, the CDR3 gives the full variable domain: DTGVSQNPRHKITKRGQNVTFRCDPISEHNRLYWYRQTLGQGPEFLTYFQNEAQLEKSRLLSDRFSAERPKGSFSTLEIQRTEQGDSAMYLCASSPEVAGRNEQYFGPGTRLTVT.

This rearrangement joins TRBV6-5 to TRBJ2-5; 13 nucleotides line up with TRBD2. CDR1 and CDR2 (germline): MNHEY, SVGAGI. Trimming cost V 6 bases and J 2 bases; bases outside gene matches: 3. CDR3 size: 15 residues. Written as DNA, the CDR3 is TGTGCCAGCAGCCTGACTAGCGGGGGGCAAGAGACCCAGTACTTC. It translates to CASSLTSGGQETQYF.